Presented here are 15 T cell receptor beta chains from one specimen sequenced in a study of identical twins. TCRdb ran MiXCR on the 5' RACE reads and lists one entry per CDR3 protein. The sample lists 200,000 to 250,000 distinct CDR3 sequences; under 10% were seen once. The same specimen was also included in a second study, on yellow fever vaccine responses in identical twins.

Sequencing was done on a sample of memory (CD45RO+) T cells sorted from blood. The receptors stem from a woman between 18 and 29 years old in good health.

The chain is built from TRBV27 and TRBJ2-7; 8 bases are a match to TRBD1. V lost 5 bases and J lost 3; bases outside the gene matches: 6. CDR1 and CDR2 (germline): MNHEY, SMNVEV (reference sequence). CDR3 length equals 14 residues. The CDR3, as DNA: TGTGCCAGCAGTCCGATAGGGACAGGCTACGAGCAGTACTTC. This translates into CASSPIGTGYEQYF.

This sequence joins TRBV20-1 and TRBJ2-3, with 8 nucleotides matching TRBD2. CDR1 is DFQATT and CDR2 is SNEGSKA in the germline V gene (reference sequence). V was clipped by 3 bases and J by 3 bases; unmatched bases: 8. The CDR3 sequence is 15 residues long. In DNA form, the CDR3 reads TGCAGTGCTAGGGTGCGGGGGGCCGGGACAGATACGCAGTATTTT. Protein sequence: CSARVRGAGTDTQYF.

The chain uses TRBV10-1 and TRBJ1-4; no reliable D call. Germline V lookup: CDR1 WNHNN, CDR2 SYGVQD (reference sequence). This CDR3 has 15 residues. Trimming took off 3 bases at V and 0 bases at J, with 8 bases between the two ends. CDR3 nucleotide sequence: TGCGCCAGCAGTGAATCCGGGGCAACTAATGAAAAACTGTTTTTT. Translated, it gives CASSESGATNEKLFF.

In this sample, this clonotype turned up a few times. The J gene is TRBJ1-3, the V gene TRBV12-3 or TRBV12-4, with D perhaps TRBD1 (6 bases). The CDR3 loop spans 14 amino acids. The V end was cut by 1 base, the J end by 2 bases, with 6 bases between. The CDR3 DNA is TGTGCCAGCAGTTTAGACAGGGCTGGAAACACCATATATTTT. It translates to CASSLDRAGNTIYF.

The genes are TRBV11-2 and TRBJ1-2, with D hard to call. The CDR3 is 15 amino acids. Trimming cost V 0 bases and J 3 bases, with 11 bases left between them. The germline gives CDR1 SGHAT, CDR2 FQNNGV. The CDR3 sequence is CASSLETAGYYGYTF. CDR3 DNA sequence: TGTGCCAGCAGCTTAGAAACAGCGGGCTACTATGGCTACACCTTC.

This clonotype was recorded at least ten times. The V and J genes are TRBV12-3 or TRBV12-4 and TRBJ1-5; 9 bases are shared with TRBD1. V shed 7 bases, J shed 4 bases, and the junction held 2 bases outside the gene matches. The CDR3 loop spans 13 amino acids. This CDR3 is CASTGQGNQPQHF. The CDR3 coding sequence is TGTGCCAGCACCGGACAGGGGAATCAGCCCCAGCATTTT.

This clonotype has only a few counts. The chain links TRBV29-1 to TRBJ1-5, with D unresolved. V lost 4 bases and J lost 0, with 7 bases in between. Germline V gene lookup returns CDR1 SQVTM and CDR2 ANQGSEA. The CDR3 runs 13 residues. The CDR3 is CSVGGDSNQPQHF. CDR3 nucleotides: TGCAGCGTTGGTGGTGATAGCAATCAGCCCCAGCATTTT. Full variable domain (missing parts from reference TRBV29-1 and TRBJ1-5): SAVISQKPSRDICQRGTSLTIQCQVDSQVTMMFWYRQQPGQSLTLIATANQGSEATYESGFVIDKFPISRPNLTFSTLTVSNMSPEDSSIYLCSVGGDSNQPQHFGDGTRLSIL.

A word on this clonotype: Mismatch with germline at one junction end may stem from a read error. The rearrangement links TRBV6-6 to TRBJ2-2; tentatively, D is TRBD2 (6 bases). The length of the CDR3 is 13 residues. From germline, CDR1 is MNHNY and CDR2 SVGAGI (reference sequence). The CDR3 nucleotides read TGTGCCGGCAGCGGGCCGAACACCGGGGAGCTGTTTTTT. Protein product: CAGSGPNTGELFF.

The CDR3: CASRKKPNTDSYPYEQYF. The CDR3 nucleotides read TGTGCCAGCAGAAAAAAGCCCAACACCGACAGTTACCCCTACGAGCAGTACTTC. The chain has TRBV6-1 and TRBJ2-7; possibly TRBD1 for D (5 bases). The V and J ends lost 6 bases and 2 bases respectively, with 26 bases between them. Germline CDR1 is MNHNS and CDR2 is SASEGT. CDR3 length: 18 amino acids.

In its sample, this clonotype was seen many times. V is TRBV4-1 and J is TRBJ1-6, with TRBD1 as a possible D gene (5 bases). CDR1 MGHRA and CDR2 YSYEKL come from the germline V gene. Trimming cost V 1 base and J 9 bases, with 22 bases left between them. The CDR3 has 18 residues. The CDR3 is CASSQVDMGFKGSSPLHF. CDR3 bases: TGCGCCAGCAGCCAAGTGGACATGGGGTTCAAGGGAAGTTCACCCCTCCACTTT.

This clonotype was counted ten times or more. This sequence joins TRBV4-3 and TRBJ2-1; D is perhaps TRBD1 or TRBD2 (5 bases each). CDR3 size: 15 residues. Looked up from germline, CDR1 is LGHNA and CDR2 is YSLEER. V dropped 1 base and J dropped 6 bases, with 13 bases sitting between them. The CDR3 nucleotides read TGCGCCAGCAGCCAAGTGACGGGGACGGGCAATGAGCAGTTCTTC. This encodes CASSQVTGTGNEQFF.

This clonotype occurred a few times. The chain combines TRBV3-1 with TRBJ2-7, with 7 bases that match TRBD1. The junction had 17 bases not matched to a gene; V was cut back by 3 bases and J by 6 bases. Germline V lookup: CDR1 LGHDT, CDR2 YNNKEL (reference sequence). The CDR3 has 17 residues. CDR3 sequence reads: CASSHEGGLYLLSEQYF. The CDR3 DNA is TGTGCCAGCAGCCATGAAGGGGGCCTTTACTTATTGTCCGAGCAGTACTTC.

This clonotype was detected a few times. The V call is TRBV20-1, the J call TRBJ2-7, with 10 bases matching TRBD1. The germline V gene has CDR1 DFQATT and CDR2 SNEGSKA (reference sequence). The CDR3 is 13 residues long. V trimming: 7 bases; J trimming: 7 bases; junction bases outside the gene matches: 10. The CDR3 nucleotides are TGCAGTGTACCGGGACAGGGGAATAGGGAGCAGTACTTC. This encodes CSVPGQGNREQYF.

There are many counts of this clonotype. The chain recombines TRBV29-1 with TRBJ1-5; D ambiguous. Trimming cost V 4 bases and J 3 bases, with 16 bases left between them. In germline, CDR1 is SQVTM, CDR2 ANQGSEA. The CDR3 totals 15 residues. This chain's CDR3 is CSVVVLGGYNQPQHF. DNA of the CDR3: TGCAGCGTTGTGGTTCTGGGCGGGTACAATCAGCCCCAGCATTTT.

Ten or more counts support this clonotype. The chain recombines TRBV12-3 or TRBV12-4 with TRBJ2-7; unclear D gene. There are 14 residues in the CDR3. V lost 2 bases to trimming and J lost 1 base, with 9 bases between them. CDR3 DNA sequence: TGTGCCAGCAGTTTATTTGTTGGATCCTACGAGCAGTACTTC. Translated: CASSLFVGSYEQYF.